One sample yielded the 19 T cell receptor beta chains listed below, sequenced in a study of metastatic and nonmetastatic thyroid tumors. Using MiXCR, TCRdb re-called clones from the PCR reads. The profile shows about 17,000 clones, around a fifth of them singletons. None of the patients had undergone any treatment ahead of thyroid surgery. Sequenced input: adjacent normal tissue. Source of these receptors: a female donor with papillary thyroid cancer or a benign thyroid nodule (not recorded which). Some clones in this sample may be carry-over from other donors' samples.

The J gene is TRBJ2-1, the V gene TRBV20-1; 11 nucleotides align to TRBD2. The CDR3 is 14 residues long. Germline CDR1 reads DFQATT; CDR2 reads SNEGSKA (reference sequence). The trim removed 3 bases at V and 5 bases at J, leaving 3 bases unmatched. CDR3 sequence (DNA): TGCAGTGCTAGCGGGACTAGCGGTAACAATGAGCAGTTCTTC. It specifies CSASGTSGNNEQFF.

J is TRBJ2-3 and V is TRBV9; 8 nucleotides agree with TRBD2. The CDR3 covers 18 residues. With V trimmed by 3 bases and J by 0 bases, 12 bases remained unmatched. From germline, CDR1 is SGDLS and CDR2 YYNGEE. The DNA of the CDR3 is TGTGCCAGCAGCGCCCCAGCTAGCGGGTGGACTAGCACAGATACGCAGTATTTT. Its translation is CASSAPASGWTSTDTQYF.

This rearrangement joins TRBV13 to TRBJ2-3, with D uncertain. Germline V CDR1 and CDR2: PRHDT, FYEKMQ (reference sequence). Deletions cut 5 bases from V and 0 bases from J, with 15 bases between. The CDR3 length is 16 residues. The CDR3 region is CASSRALVASTDTQYF. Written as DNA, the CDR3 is TGTGCCAGCAGCAGAGCGCTAGTTGCTAGCACAGATACGCAGTATTTT.

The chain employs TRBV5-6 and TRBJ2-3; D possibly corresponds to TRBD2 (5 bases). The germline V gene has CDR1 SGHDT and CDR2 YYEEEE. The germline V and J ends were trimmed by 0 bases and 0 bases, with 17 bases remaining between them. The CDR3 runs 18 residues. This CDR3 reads CASSLGSGGRRSTDTQYF. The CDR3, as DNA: TGTGCCAGCAGCTTGGGCAGCGGAGGCCGACGGAGCACAGATACGCAGTATTTT.

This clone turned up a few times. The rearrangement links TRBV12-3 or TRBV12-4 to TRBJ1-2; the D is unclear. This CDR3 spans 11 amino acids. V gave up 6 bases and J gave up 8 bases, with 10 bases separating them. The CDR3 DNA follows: TGTGCCAGCAGGCAAGGAGGAGGCTACACCTTC. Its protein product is CASRQGGGYTF.

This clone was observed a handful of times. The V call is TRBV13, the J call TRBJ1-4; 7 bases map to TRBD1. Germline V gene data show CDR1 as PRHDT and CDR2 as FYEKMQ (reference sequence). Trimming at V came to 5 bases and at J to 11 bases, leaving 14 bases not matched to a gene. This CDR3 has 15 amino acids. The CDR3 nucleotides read TGTGCCAGCAGCGGGAGGGACAGCCAACCTGGGAAACTGTTTTTT. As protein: CASSGRDSQPGKLFF.

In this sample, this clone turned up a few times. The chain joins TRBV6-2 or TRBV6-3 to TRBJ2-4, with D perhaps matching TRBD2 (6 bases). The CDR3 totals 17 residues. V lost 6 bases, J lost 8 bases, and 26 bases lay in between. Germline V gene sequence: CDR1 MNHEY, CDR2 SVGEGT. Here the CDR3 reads CASSREYTGGAGDIQYF. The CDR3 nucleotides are TGTGCCAGCAGCCGCGAGTACACCGGAGGGGCCGGCGACATTCAGTACTTC.

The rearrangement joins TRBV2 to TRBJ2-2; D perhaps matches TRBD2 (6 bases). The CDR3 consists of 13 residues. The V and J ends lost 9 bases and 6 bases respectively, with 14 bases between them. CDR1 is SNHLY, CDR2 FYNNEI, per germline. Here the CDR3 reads CASRLVLAGELFF. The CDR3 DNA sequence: TGTGCCAGTCGACTAGTTTTAGCCGGGGAGCTGTTTTTT.

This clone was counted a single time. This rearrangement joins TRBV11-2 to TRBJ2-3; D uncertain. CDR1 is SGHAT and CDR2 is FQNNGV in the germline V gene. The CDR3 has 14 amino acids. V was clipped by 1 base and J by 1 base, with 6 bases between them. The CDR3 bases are TGTGCCAGCAGCTTAGGGCACGGCACAGATACGCAGTATTTT. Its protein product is CASSLGHGTDTQYF.

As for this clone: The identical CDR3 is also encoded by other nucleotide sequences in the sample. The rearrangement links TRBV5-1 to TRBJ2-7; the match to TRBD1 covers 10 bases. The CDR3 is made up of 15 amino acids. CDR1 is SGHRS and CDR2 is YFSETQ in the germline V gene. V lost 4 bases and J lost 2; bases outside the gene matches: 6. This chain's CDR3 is CASSVDRGRTYEQYF. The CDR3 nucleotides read TGCGCCAGCAGCGTCGACAGGGGGCGAACCTACGAGCAGTACTTC.

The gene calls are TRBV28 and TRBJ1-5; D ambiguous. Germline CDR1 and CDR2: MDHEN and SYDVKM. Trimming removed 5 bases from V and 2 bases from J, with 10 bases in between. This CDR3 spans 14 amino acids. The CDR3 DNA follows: TGTGCCAGCAGTGCGAGTATTGGCAATCAGCCCCAGCATTTT. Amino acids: CASSASIGNQPQHF.

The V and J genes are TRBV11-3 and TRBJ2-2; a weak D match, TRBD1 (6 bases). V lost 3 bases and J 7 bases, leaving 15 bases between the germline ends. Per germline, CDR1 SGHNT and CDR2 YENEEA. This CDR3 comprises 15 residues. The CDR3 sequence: CASSLFTGKVGELFF. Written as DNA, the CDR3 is TGTGCCAGCAGCTTGTTTACAGGGAAGGTCGGGGAGCTGTTTTTT.

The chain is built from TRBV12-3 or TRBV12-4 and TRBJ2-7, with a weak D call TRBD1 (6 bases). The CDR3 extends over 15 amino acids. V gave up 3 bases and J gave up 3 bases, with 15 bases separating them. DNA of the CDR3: TGTGCCAGCAGTTTGAGGGCAGGGGCGGTCTACGAGCAGTACTTC. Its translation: CASSLRAGAVYEQYF.

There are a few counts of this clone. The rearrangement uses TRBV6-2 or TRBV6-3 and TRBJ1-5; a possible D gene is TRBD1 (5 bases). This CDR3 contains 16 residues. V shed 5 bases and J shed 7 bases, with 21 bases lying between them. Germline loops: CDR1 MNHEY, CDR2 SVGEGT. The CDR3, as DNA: TGTGCCAGCAGTGAAGGAAAAGGGACCTTTAGACAGCCCCAGCATTTT. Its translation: CASSEGKGTFRQPQHF.

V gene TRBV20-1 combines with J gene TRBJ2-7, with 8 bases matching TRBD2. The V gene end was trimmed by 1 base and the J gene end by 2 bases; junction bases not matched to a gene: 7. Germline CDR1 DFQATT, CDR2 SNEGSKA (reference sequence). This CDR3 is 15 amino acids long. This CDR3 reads CSARGVNGRAYEQYF. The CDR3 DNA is TGCAGTGCTAGAGGGGTGAACGGGAGGGCCTACGAGCAGTACTTC.

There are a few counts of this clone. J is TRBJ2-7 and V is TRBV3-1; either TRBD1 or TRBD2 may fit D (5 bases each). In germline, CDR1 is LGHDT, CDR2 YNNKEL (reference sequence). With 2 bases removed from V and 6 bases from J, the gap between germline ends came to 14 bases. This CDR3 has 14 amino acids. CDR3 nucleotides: TGTGCCAGCAGCCAATTACGGGGCCAGAGCGAGCAGTACTTC. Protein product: CASSQLRGQSEQYF.

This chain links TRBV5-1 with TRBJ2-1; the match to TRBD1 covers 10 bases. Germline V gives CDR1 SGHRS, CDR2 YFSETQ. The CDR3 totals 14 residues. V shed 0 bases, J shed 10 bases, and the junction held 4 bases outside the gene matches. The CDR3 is CASSLGQGAFEQFF. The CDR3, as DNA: TGCGCCAGCAGCTTGGGACAGGGGGCGTTCGAGCAGTTCTTC.

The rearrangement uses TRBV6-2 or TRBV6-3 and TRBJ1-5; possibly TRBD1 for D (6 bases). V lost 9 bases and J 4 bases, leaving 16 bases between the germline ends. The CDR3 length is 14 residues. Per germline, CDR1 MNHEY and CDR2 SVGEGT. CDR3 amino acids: CARETGTRNQPQHF. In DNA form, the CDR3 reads TGTGCCAGGGAAACAGGGACACGAAATCAGCCCCAGCATTTT.

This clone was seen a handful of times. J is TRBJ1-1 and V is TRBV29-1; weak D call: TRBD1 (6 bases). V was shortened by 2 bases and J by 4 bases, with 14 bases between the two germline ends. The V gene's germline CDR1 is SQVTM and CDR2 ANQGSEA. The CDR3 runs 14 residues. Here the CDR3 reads CSVERDTRRTEAFF. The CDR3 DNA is TGCAGCGTTGAACGGGACACTCGCCGCACTGAAGCTTTCTTT.